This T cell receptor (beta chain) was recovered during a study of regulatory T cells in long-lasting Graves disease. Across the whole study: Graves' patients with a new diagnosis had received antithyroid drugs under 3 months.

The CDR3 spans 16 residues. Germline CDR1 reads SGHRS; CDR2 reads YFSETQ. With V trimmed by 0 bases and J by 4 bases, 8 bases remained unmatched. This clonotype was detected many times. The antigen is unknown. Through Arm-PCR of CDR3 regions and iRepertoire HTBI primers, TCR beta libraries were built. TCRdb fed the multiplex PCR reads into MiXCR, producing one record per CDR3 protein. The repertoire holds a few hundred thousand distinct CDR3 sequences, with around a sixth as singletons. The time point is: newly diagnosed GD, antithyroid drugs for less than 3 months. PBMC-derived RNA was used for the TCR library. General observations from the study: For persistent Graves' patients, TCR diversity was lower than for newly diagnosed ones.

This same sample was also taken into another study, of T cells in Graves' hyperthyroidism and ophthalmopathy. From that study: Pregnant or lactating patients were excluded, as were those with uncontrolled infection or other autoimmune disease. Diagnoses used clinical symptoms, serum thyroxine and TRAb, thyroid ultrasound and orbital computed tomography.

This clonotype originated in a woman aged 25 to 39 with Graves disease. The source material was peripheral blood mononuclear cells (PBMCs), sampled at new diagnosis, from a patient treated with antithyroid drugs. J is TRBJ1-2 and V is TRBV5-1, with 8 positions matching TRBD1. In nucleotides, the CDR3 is TGCGCCAGCAGCTTGGTTGGACAGGGTACCCCCTATGGCTACACCTTC. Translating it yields CASSLVGQGTPYGYTF.